One sample yielded the 12 T cell receptor beta chains listed below, sequenced in a study of glioma-infiltrating T cells after dendritic cell vaccination. Data came from immunoSEQ multiplex PCR; TCRdb stores just in-frame clones and leaves some out. The sample includes about 64,000 clones, roughly 80% of them seen just once. Source: blood, taken before dendritic cell vaccination. These receptors all stem from a human donor with glioblastoma.

V and J are TRBV6-5 and TRBJ1-6; D gene unclear. The V gene's germline CDR1 is MNHEY and CDR2 SVGAGI. Trimming shortened V by 6 bases and J by 12 bases, and 6 bases separated the two germline ends. The CDR3 is 10 amino acids. As DNA, the CDR3 is TGTGCCAGCAGAGAGGGACCCCTCCACTTT. Translated, it gives CASREGPLHF.

This clone was picked up one time. V gene TRBV7-6 combines with J gene TRBJ2-1; TRBD2 aligns across 9 bases. Germline V gives CDR1 SGHVS, CDR2 FNYEAQ. This CDR3 has 16 residues. V lost 5 bases and J lost 4; bases outside the gene matches: 9. The CDR3 spells CASSPHIAGAYNEQFF. The CDR3 region has the DNA TGTGCCAGCAGCCCCCACATAGCGGGGGCGTACAATGAGCAGTTCTTC.

The V and J genes are TRBV5-1 and TRBJ1-2; 11 bases agree with TRBD1. The germline V gene has CDR1 SGHRS and CDR2 YFSETQ. The CDR3 is 14 amino acids. The V gene end was trimmed by 4 bases and the J gene end by 5 bases; junction bases not matched to a gene: 4. CDR3 loop: CASSLGQGGYGYTF. CDR3 bases: TGCGCCAGCAGCCTGGGACAGGGGGGATATGGCTACACCTTC.

The genes are TRBV2 and TRBJ1-5; D unresolved. Germline CDR1 and CDR2: SNHLY and FYNNEI. V was cut by 2 bases and J by 11 bases, with 7 bases left in between. There are 11 residues in the CDR3. CDR3 protein: CASSERRAQHF. DNA of the CDR3: TGTGCCAGCAGTGAACGGAGGGCCCAGCATTTT.

The chain links TRBV6-5 to TRBJ2-4; D is possibly TRBD1 (5 bases). This CDR3 contains 12 residues. Per the germline V gene, CDR1 is MNHEY and CDR2 is SVGAGI. Trimming removed 4 bases from V and 6 bases from J, with 7 bases in between. For the CDR3, the DNA is TGTGCCAGCAGTTCGACAGTAAACATTCAGTACTTC. Translated: CASSSTVNIQYF.

CDR3 loop: CASTPTGRGEQYF. In nucleotides, the CDR3 is TGTGCCAGCACCCCAACAGGGAGGGGAGAGCAGTACTTC. This chain connects TRBV6-5 to TRBJ2-7; possible D gene TRBD2, 7 bases. Germline values: CDR1 MNHEY, CDR2 SVGAGI. The CDR3 sequence is 13 residues long. Between the trimmed V and J ends, which lost 7 bases and 7 bases, there was a span of 17 bases.

The V gene is TRBV28, the J gene TRBJ2-7; 7 positions match TRBD1. The CDR3 is 13 residues long. With 6 bases clipped from V and 2 bases from J, the junction kept 4 bases outside the gene matches. Germline V lookup: CDR1 MDHEN, CDR2 SYDVKM. CDR3 bases: TGTGCCAGCAGCCGAGGACAGGCCTACGAGCAGTACTTC. Encoded protein: CASSRGQAYEQYF.

The rearrangement uses TRBV5-6 and TRBJ2-7, with TRBD1 matching 7 bases. Looked up from germline, CDR1 is SGHDT and CDR2 is YYEEEE. V lost 3 bases, J lost 3 bases, and 12 bases stayed unmatched. This CDR3 is 16 amino acids long. The CDR3 spells CASSYNRDRSFYEQYF. The CDR3 nucleotides read TGTGCCAGCAGCTACAACCGGGACAGATCCTTCTACGAGCAGTACTTC.

The chain recombines TRBV21-1 with TRBJ1-6; the DNA was not compared with TRBD1, the D call given in the table. TRBV21-1 is labeled a pseudogene. The CDR3 length is 14 residues. The CDR3 nucleotides read TGTGCCAGCAGCAAATCGACAACAAATTCACCCCTCCACTTT. Translation gives CASSKSTTNSPLHF.

The gene calls are TRBV28 and TRBJ1-2; perhaps TRBD1 as D (6 bases). V dropped 7 bases and J dropped 1 base, with 22 bases sitting between them. CDR3 length equals 17 residues. The V gene's germline CDR1 is MDHEN and CDR2 SYDVKM. CDR3 sequence: CASNPSPGQNYNYGYTF. The DNA for the CDR3 is TGTGCCAGCAACCCCTCCCCAGGACAGAACTATAACTATGGCTACACCTTC.

V and J are TRBV18 and TRBJ1-5, with 7 bases fitting TRBD1. The CDR3 consists of 15 residues. CDR1 KGHSH and CDR2 LQKENI come from the germline V gene. Unmatched junction bases numbered 3, after V lost 4 bases and J lost 0 bases. The CDR3 nucleotides read TGTGCCAGCTCACACGACAGGGATAGCAATCAGCCCCAGCATTTT. It codes for CASSHDRDSNQPQHF.

The gene calls are TRBV6-5 and TRBJ2-3, with 7 bases aligning to TRBD2. The CDR3 loop spans 12 amino acids. Per germline, CDR1 MNHEY and CDR2 SVGAGI. Trimming at V came to 10 bases and at J to 5 bases, leaving 6 bases not matched to a gene. The CDR3 DNA follows: TGTGCCACAGGGAGGGATGGAGATACGCAGTATTTT. Its protein product is CATGRDGDTQYF.